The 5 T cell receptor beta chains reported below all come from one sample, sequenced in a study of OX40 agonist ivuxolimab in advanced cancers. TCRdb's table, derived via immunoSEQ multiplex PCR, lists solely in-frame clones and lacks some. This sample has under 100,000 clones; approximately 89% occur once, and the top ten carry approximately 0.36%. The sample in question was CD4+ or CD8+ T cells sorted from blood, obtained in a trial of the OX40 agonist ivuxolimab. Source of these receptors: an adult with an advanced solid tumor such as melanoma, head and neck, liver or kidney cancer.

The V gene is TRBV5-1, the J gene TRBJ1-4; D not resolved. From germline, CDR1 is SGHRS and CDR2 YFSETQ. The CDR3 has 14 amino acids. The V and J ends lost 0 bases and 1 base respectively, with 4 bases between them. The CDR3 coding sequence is TGCGCCAGCAGCTTGGCGGGAACTAATGAAAAACTGTTTTTT. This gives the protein CASSLAGTNEKLFF.

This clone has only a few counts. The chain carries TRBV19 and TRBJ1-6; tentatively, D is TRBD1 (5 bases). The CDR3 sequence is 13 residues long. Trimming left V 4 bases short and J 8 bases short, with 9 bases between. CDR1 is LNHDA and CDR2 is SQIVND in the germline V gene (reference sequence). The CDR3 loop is CASSRGRDSPLHF. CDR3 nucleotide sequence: TGTGCCAGTAGTAGGGGCCGTGATTCACCCCTCCACTTT.

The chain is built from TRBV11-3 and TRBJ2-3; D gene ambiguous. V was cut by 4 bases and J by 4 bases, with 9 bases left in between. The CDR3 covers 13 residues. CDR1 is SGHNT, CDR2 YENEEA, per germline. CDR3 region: CASSSSRADTQYF. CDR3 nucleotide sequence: TGTGCCAGCAGCTCCTCGCGAGCAGATACGCAGTATTTT.

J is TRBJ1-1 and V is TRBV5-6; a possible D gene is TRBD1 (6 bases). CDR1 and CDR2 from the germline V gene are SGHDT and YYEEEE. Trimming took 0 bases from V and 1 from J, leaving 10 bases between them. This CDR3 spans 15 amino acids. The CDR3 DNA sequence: TGTGCCAGCAGCTTGGCAGGGGCGGAGAACACTGAAGCTTTCTTT. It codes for CASSLAGAENTEAFF.

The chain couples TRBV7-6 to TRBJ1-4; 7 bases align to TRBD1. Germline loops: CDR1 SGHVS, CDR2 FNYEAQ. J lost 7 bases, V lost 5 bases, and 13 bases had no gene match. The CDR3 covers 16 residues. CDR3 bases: TGTGCCAGCAGCCCAAAGGGCCGTCAGGGGGTTGAAAAACTGTTTTTT. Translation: CASSPKGRQGVEKLFF.